A selection of T cell receptor beta chains follows, all from one sample in a study of T cell responses to AZD1222 COVID-19 vaccine. Clones were sequenced by immunoSEQ multiplex PCR, and TCRdb holds only the in-frame ones, with some missing. The sample has roughly 100,000 clones, about nine tenths seen once. Sequences were derived from peripheral blood, sampled on day 0 of AZD1222 vaccination. The origin of the receptors is an adult in good health. Both conserved end residues are part of each CDR3. A D gene is named only where the DNA matches it firmly. Part of the rows lack a size; the others show once, few, many or a class for expanded clones.

clone size,D gene,J gene,V gene,CDR3 protein
-,-,TRBJ2-5,TRBV7-9,CASSLRDETQYF
-,-,TRBJ2-7,TRBV28,CASSLGSPLYEQYF
-,-,TRBJ2-5,TRBV4-1,CASSQDQGWETQYF
once,-,TRBJ2-2,TRBV6-5,CASKEGWNTGELFF
-,-,TRBJ1-2,TRBV19,CASLVPGSYGYTF
-,TRBD2,TRBJ2-3,TRBV5-4,CASSFLAGGPDTQYF
-,TRBD1,TRBJ1-2,TRBV5-5,CASSLPAGGSNYGYTF
-,-,TRBJ1-2,TRBV3-1/TRBV3-2,CASSQESSHGGGYTF
-,-,TRBJ1-1,TRBV5-5,CASSTIDSRTEAFF
-,-,TRBJ1-1,TRBV10-3,CAISESLTGNTEAFF
-,-,TRBJ2-7,TRBV28,CASSFSSYEQYF
-,-,TRBJ2-7,TRBV2,CASSPGIGATYEQYF
-,-,TRBJ2-1,TRBV3-1/TRBV3-2,CASSQGNSDNEQFF
-,-,TRBJ1-2,TRBV28,CASSPTRFYGYTF
-,-,TRBJ1-1,TRBV4-2,CAAGAPVREAFF
-,-,TRBJ2-7,TRBV30,CAWSEGLSSYEQYF
-,-,TRBJ2-5,TRBV19,CASSPRVVQETQYF
-,TRBD1,TRBJ2-7,TRBV11-2,CASSSARGSEQYF
-,-,TRBJ1-1,TRBV29-1,CSVAWGGNTEAFF
-,TRBD1,TRBJ2-7,TRBV4-1,CASSHRTGGDYEQYF
-,-,TRBJ2-3,TRBV14,CASSQDWVGVSTDTQYF
-,-,TRBJ2-7,TRBV27,CASSSGTLNEQYF
-,-,TRBJ1-2,TRBV19,CATGDRLGYGYTF
-,-,TRBJ2-7,TRBV10-1,CASSESRHYEQYF
-,-,TRBJ1-2,TRBV27,CASSIAPGAIGYTF
-,-,TRBJ2-7,TRBV5-4,CASSLNYREEQYF
-,-,TRBJ1-1,TRBV6-6,CASSYSQNTEAFF
-,-,TRBJ1-5,TRBV29-1,CSVSAPGQPQHF
few,TRBD1,TRBJ2-3,TRBV28,CASRAGGASTDTQYF
-,-,TRBJ2-4,TRBV7-8,CASSLGGGNIQYF
-,-,TRBJ2-2,TRBV27,CASSPSRDPGELFF
-,TRBD1,TRBJ2-2,TRBV5-5,CASSLRVTGGWTGELFF
-,-,TRBJ1-2,TRBV5-4,CASSVNTGPTPVGYTF
-,TRBD2,TRBJ2-1,TRBV9,CASSVYHITGGEGQFF
-,-,TRBJ1-1,TRBV6-5,CASSRDPEAFF
-,-,TRBJ2-2,TRBV18,CASSLGSGELFF
-,TRBD1,TRBJ1-6,TRBV28,CASSLGRGRLHSPLHF
-,-,TRBJ1-1,TRBV11-2,CASSFSSNTEAFF
-,-,TRBJ2-1,TRBV5-1,CASSLLQVRNEQFF
-,-,TRBJ1-2,TRBV14,CASSQDLEGEQFYGYTF
-,-,TRBJ1-2,TRBV7-8,CASSNRDSGGYTF
-,TRBD1,TRBJ2-2,TRBV6-1,CASSEYRGGNTGELFF
once,-,TRBJ2-1,TRBV10-1,CASSESIGDFNEQFF
few,-,TRBJ1-6,TRBV28,CASSPRQYNSPLHF
-,TRBD1,TRBJ2-7,TRBV7-2,CASSPHMGQGSYEQYF
-,-,TRBJ1-5,TRBV19,CASSIDHWGAQPQHF
once,-,TRBJ2-2,TRBV18,CASSSEQPNTGELFF
-,-,TRBJ1-5,TRBV28,CASSWGGNQPQHF
-,-,TRBJ1-5,TRBV28,CASSLGVNQPQHF
-,-,TRBJ1-5,TRBV21-1,CASSKLWRSPKRLGNQPQHF
-,-,TRBJ2-7,TRBV7-2,CASSFPGDSYEQYF
-,TRBD2,TRBJ2-1,TRBV7-8,CASSLDGGGAHEQFF
once,TRBD2,TRBJ2-1,TRBV7-2,CASSFSGGPYEQFF
-,-,TRBJ1-2,TRBV4-1,CASSQDTRVGYGYTF
-,-,TRBJ1-4,TRBV7-6,CASSLGGTYQEKLFF